This T cell receptor beta chain emerged from a study of T cell repertoires in cytomegalovirus infection. Study-level information: Indications of both CMV infection and matching HLA type were provided by public TCR beta signatures.

MiXCR, applied by TCRdb to the reads, yields one record per CDR3 protein. The sample consists of roughly 300,000 distinct CDR3 sequences, 20% to 30% of them appearing once. Trimming took off 2 bases at V and 2 bases at J, with 10 bases between the two ends. The CDR3 is 16 amino acids. Germline CDR1 reads SGHTA; CDR2 reads FQGTGA. Whole-study findings and limits: Across the ex vivo response, the dominant clonotypes were HLA-C-restricted CMV-specific TCR beta clonotypes.

The table lists this clonotype with many counts. The antigen remains unidentified. The chain is built from TRBV7-3 and TRBJ2-6; no clear D gene. The specimen sequenced was PBMCs. This clonotype was obtained from a human donor in good health (CMV status not recorded). Some clones in this sample may be carry-over from other donors' samples. The CDR3 nucleotides read TGTGCCAGCAGCTTATATCGTGGCACTGGGGCCAACGTCCTGACTTTC. Translation: CASSLYRGTGANVLTF. Drawing the rest from reference TRBV7-3 and TRBJ2-6, the complete variable domain is GAGVSQTPSNKVTEKGKYVELRCDPISGHTALYWYRQSLGQGPEFLIYFQGTGAADDSGLPNDRFFAVRPEGSVSTLKIQRTERGDSAVYLCASSLYRGTGANVLTFGAGSRLTVL.